The TCR beta chain under discussion was sequenced for a study of cytomegalovirus exposure and HLA in healthy donors. Notes on the study in general: Later analysis identified about 15,000 TCR beta sequences associated with HLA alleles, using a false discovery rate threshold of 0.05. Later analysis showed TCR association rates varying by HLA locus, highest for DRB1 and lowest for HLA-C. In an earlier analysis, productive rearrangement rates for most beta V segments clustered near 87% or 30%.

Germline CDR1 is SGHTA and CDR2 is FQGNSA. Trimming cost V 1 base and J 2 bases, with 9 bases left between them. This CDR3 is built from 15 residues. On this clone: Its antigen is not identified.

60 Vbeta and 13 Jbeta primers were used in PCR. Generated by immunoSEQ multiplex PCR, the TCRdb table keeps only in-frame clones and is missing some. The sample consists of some 210,000 clones, approximately 80% of them appearing once. The sample consisted of PBMCs. The chain is built from TRBV7-2 and TRBJ1-5; tentative D call: TRBD1 (5 bases). This sequence was found in a woman in her fifties or sixties in good health and CMV-seropositive. This CDR3 reads CASSLVGGGNQPQHF. CDR3 nucleotides: TGTGCCAGCAGCTTAGTTGGGGGGGGCAATCAGCCCCAGCATTTT. Based on the CDR3 plus reference TRBV7-2 and TRBJ1-5, the full variable domain is GAGVSQSPSNKVTEKGKDVELRCDPISGHTALYWYRQSLGQGLEFLIYFQGNSAPDKSGLPSDRFSAERTGGSVSTLTIQRTQQEDSAVYLCASSLVGGGNQPQHFGDGTRLSIL.